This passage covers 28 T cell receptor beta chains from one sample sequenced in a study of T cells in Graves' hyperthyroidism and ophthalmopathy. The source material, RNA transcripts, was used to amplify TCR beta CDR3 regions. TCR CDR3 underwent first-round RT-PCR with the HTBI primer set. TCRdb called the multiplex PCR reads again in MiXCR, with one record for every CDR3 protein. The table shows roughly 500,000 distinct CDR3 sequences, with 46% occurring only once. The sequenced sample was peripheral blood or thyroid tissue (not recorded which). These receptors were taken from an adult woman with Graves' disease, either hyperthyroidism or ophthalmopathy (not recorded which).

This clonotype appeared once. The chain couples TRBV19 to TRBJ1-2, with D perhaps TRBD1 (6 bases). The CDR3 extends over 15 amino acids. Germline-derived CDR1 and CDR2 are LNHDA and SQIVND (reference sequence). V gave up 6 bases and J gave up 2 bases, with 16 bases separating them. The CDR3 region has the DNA TGTGCCAGTAGCGAGCCTAGGGGGGCAAACTATGGCTACACCTTC. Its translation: CASSEPRGANYGYTF.

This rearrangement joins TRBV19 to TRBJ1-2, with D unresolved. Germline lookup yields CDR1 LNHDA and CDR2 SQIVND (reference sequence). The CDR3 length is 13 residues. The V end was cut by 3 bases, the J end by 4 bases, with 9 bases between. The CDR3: CASSMTAAYGYTF. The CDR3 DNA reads TGTGCCAGTAGTATGACGGCAGCCTATGGCTACACCTTC.

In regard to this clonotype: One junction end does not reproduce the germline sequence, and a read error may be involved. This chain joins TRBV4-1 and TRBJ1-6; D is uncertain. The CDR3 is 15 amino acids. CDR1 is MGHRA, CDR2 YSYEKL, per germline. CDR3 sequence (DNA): TGTGCCAGCAGCCCTCCGGACTTCTCAAATTCACCCCTCCACTTT. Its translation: CASSPPDFSNSPLHF.

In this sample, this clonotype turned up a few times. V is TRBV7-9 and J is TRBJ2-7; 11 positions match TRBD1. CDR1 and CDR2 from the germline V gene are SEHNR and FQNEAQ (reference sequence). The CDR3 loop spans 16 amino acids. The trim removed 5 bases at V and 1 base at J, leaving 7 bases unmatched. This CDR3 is CASSPRDRGISYEQYF. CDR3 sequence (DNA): TGTGCCAGCAGCCCCAGGGACAGGGGGATATCCTACGAGCAGTACTTC.

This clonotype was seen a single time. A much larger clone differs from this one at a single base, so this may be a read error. The CDR3 sequence is CSARGKVNTGELFF. DNA for the CDR3: TGCAGTGCTAGAGGCAAAGTGAACACCGGGGAGCTGTTTTTT. This rearrangement joins TRBV20-1 to TRBJ2-2, with no clear D. Germline V CDR1 and CDR2: DFQATT, SNEGSKA (reference sequence). Trimming stripped 1 base from V and 1 base from J, with 7 bases between. The CDR3 is 14 residues long.

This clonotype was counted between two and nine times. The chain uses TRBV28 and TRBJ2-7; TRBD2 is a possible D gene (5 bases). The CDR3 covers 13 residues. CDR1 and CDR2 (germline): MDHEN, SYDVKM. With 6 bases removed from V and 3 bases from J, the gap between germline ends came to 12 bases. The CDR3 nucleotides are TGTGCCAGCAGGGGCGCCGGGGTCTACGAGCAGTACTTC. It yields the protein CASRGAGVYEQYF.

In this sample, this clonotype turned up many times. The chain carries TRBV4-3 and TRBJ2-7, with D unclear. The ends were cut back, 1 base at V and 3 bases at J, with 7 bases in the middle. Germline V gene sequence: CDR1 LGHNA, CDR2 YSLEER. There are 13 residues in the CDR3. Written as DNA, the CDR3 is TGCGCCAGCAGCCAAGGCTGGGGCTACGAGCAGTACTTC. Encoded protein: CASSQGWGYEQYF.

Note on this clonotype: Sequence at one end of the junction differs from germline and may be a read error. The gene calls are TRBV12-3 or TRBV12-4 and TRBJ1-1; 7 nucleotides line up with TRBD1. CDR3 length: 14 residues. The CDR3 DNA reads TGTGCCACCAGTGCCCCTGACAGGGCGGGAGAAGCTTTCTTT. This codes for CATSAPDRAGEAFF.

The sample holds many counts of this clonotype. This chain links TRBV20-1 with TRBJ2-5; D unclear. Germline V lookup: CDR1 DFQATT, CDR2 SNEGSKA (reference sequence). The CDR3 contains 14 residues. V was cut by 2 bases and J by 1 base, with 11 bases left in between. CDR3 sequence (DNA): TGCAGTGCTAGAATGTTGGTATCCCAAGAGACCCAGTACTTC. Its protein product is CSARMLVSQETQYF.

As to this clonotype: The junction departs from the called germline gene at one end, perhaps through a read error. CDR3 coding DNA: TGTGCCAGCAGGGCCGGGACGTTCTCCTACGAGCAGTACTTC. Translating it yields CASRAGTFSYEQYF. The chain couples TRBV10-2 to TRBJ2-7; D assignment may be TRBD1 or TRBD2 (5 bases each). The CDR3 is made up of 14 amino acids. Per the germline V gene, CDR1 is WSHSY and CDR2 is SAAADI.

The CDR3 DNA sequence: TGCAGCGTTTCTCAGGGGGACGATGGCTACACCTTC. It translates to CSVSQGDDGYTF. The genes are TRBV29-1 and TRBJ1-2, with 7 bases that match TRBD1. The germline V gene has CDR1 SQVTM and CDR2 ANQGSEA. The length of the CDR3 is 12 residues. The junction had 6 bases not matched to a gene; V was cut back by 5 bases and J by 6 bases.

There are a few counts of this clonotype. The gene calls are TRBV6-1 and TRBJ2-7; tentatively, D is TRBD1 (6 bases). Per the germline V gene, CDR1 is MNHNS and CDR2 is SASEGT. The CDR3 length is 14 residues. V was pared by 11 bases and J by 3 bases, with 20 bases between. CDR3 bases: TGTGCCGCAGGAGGTCCGGGACAAAACTACGAGCAGTACTTC. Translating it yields CAAGGPGQNYEQYF.

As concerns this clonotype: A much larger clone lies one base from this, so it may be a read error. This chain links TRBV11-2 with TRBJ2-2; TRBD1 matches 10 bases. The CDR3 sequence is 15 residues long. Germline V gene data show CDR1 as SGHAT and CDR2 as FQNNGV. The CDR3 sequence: CASSPRQGAAGELSF. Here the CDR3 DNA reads TGTGCCAGCAGCCCACGACAGGGGGCGGCCGGGGAGCTGTCTTTT.

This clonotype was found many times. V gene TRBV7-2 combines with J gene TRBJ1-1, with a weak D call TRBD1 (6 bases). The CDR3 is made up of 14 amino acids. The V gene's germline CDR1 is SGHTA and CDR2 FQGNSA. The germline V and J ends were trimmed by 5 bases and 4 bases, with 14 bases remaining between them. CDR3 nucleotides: TGTGCCAGCAGCCCCCGCGGGGGCAGCACTGAAGCTTTCTTT. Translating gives CASSPRGGSTEAFF.

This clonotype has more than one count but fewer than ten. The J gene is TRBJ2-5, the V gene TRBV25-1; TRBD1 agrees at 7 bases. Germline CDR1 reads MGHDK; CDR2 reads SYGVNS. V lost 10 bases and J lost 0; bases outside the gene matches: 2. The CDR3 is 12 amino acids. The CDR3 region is CATGQDQETQYF. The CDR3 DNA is TGTGCCACAGGACAGGACCAAGAGACCCAGTACTTC. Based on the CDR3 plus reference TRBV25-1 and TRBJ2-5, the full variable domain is EADIYQTPRYLVIGTGKKITLECSQTMGHDKMYWYQQDPGMELHLIHYSYGVNSTEKGDLSSESTVSRIRTEHFPLTLESARPSHTSQYLCATGQDQETQYFGPGTRLLVL.

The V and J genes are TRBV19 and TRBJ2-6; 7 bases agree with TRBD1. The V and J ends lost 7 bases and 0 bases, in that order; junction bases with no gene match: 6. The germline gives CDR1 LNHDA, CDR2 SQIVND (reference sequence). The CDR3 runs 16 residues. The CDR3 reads CASTWDRLSGANVLTF. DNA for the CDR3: TGTGCCAGTACCTGGGACAGACTCTCTGGGGCCAACGTCCTGACTTTC.

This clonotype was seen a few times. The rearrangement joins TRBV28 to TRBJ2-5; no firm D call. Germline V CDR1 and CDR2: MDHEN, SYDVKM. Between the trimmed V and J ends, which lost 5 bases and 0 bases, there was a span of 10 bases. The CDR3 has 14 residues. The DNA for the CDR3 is TGTGCCAGCAGTCGGACCGTTTACCAAGAGACCCAGTACTTC. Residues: CASSRTVYQETQYF.

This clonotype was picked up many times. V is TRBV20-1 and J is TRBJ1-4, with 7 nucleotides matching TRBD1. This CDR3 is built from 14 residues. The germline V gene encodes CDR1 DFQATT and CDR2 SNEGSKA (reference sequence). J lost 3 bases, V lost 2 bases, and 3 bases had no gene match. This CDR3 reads CSARIDRANEKLFF. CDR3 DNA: TGCAGTGCTAGAATCGACAGGGCTAATGAAAAACTGTTTTTT.

The CDR3 nucleotides are TGTGCCAGCAGGGACCCGGGACAGGGAAGAGGAGAGACCCAGTACTTC. Protein product: CASRDPGQGRGETQYF. The genes are TRBV6-1 and TRBJ2-5; 9 positions match TRBD1. Germline lookup yields CDR1 MNHNS and CDR2 SASEGT. The V segment lost 6 bases and the J segment 4 bases; nucleotides outside the gene matches: 12. CDR3 length: 16 residues.

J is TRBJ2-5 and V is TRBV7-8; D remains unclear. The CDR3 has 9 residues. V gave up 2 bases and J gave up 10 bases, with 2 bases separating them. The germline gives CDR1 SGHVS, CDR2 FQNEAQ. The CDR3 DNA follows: TGTGCCAGCAGCTTAAACCAGTACTTC. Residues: CASSLNQYF.

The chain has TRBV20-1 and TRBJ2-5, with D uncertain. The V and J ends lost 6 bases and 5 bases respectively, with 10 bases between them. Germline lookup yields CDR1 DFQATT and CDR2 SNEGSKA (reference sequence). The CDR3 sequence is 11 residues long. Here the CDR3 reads CSATPVETQYF. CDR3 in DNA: TGCAGTGCAACCCCAGTGGAGACCCAGTACTTC.

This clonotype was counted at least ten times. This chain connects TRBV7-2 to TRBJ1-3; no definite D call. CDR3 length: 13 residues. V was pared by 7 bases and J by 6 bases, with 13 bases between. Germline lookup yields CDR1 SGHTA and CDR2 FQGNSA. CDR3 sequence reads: CASTNRHLNTIYF. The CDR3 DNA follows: TGTGCCAGCACCAACCGACACTTAAACACCATATATTTT.

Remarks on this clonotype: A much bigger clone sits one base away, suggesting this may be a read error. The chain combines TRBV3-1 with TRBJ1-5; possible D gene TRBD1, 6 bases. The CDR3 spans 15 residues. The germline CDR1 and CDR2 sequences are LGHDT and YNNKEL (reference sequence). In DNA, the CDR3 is TGTGCCGGCAGCCTAGGGACACATAGCAATCAGCCCCAGCATTTT. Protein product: CAGSLGTHSNQPQHF.

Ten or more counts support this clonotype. CDR3 protein: CSAQTGTHTEKLFF. The DNA of the CDR3 is TGCAGTGCTCAAACCGGGACACACACTGAAAAACTGTTTTTT. This chain links TRBV20-1 with TRBJ1-4; D is perhaps TRBD1 (6 bases). V was trimmed by 5 bases and J by 7 bases, leaving 17 bases between them. The CDR3 length is 14 residues. The germline gives CDR1 DFQATT, CDR2 SNEGSKA (reference sequence).

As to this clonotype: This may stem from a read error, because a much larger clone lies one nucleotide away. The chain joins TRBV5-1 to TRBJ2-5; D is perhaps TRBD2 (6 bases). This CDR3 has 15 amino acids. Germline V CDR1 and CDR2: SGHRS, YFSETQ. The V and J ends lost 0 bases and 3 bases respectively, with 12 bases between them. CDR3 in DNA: TGCGCCAGCAGCTTGGCAGGGACTTATAAAGAGACCCAGTACTTC. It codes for CASSLAGTYKETQYF.

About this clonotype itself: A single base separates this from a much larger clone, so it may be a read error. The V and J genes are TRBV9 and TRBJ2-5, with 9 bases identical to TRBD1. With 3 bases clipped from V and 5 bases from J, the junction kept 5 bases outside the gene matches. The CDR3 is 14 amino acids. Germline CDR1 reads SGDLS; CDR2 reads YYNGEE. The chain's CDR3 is CASSAGDRGETQYF. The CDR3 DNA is TGTGCCAGCAGCGCAGGCGACAGGGGGGAGACCCAGTACTTC.

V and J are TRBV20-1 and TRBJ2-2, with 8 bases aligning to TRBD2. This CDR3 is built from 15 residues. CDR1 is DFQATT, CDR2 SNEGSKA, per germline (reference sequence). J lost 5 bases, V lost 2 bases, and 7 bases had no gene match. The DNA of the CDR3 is TGCAGTGCTAGATCCGGGACTAGGGGTACCGGGGAGCTGTTTTTT. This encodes CSARSGTRGTGELFF.

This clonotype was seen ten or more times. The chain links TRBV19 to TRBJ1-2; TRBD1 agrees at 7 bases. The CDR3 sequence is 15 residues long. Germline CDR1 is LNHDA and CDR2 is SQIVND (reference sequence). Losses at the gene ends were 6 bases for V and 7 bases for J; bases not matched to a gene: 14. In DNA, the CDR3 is TGTGCCAGTAGGCCCACCCAAACAGGGGCTGGTGGCTACACCTTC. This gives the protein CASRPTQTGAGGYTF.